The next 10 T cell receptor beta chains were all read from a single sample in a study of blood T cell repertoires in COVID-19. The protocol was immunoSEQ multiplex PCR, while the TCRdb copy is restricted to in-frame clones and leaves out a portion. This table holds around 220,000 clones, roughly 84% found once. The sequencing sample was made of peripheral blood. The receptors here all came from a woman aged 40 to 49 with active or convalescent COVID-19.

The rearrangement links TRBV14 to TRBJ2-5, with 9 nucleotides matching TRBD1. Losses at the gene ends were 4 bases for V and 4 bases for J; bases not matched to a gene: 10. The germline CDR1 and CDR2 sequences are SGHDN and FVKESK. This CDR3 has 16 residues. As DNA, the CDR3 is TGTGCCAGCAGCCCGATACAGGGGGCCCTTGGAGAGACCCAGTACTTC. Translating gives CASSPIQGALGETQYF.

The rearrangement links TRBV27 to TRBJ2-3; D possibly corresponds to TRBD2 (6 bases). This CDR3 region has 17 residues. The V end lost 5 bases, the J end lost 2 bases, and 20 bases lay between the germline ends. Germline assignment: CDR1 MNHEY and CDR2 SMNVEV (reference sequence). The CDR3 loop reads CASSVLTSSGVTDTQYF. The CDR3 region has the DNA TGTGCCAGCAGTGTCCTAACTAGCTCTGGGGTCACAGATACGCAGTATTTT.

The V and J genes are TRBV2 and TRBJ2-3; 9 nucleotides match TRBD1. Germline CDR1 SNHLY, CDR2 FYNNEI. V dropped 11 bases and J dropped 3; count of bases not matched to a gene: 18. The length of the CDR3 is 17 residues. CDR3: CAAHSGTGKVETDTQYF. CDR3 coding DNA: TGTGCCGCACACTCCGGGACAGGGAAGGTTGAGACAGATACGCAGTATTTT.

The rearrangement joins TRBV18 to TRBJ2-7; TRBD1 agrees at 9 bases. The V gene end was trimmed by 4 bases and the J gene end by 3 bases; junction bases not matched to a gene: 4. CDR3 length equals 14 residues. Germline-derived CDR1 and CDR2 are KGHSH and LQKENI. The CDR3 DNA sequence: TGTGCCAGCTCACTAGGACAGGGGATCTACGAGCAGTACGTC. Its translation is CASSLGQGIYEQYV.

The chain couples TRBV28 to TRBJ1-6; 10 bases align to TRBD1. Germline CDR1 reads MDHEN; CDR2 reads SYDVKM. Trimming took 5 bases from V and 5 from J; bases not matched to a gene: 6. The CDR3 sequence is 16 residues long. This CDR3 is CASSPAGQGNNSPLHF. In nucleotides, the CDR3 is TGTGCCAGCAGTCCCGCGGGACAGGGGAATAATTCACCCCTCCACTTT. Variable domain in full (rest from reference TRBV28 and TRBJ1-6): DVKVTQSSRYLVKRTGEKVFLECVQDMDHENMFWYRQDPGLGLRLIYFSYDVKMKEKGDIPEGYSVSREKKERFSLILESASTNQTSMYLCASSPAGQGNNSPLHFGNGTRLTVT.

The chain employs TRBV6-5 and TRBJ1-4, with 9 bases identical to TRBD1. The CDR3 contains 15 residues. After removal of 4 bases from V and 7 bases from J, the junction contained 7 bases not matched to a gene. Germline V CDR1 and CDR2: MNHEY, SVGAGI. In DNA, the CDR3 is TGTGCCAGCAGTTGGCGGACAGGGGACCCTGAAAAACTGTTTTTT. Its protein product is CASSWRTGDPEKLFF.

The chain links TRBV23-1 to TRBJ2-7, with TRBD1 matching over 9 bases. TRBV23-1 is treated as an ORF (open reading frame) with a function not yet certain. Unmatched junction bases numbered 7, after V lost 0 bases and J lost 4 bases. CDR3 length: 16 residues. The CDR3 sequence: CASSQSGQGNGYEQYV. The CDR3 DNA is TGCGCCAGCAGTCAATCGGGACAGGGTAATGGATACGAGCAGTACGTC.

With respect to this clone: The same CDR3 also results from other DNA sequences found in this sample. The chain joins TRBV5-6 to TRBJ1-1; tentative D call: TRBD1 (6 bases). Germline V gene lookup returns CDR1 SGHDT and CDR2 YYEEEE. The CDR3 sequence is 11 residues long. V gave up 2 bases and J gave up 8 bases, with 7 bases separating them. CDR3 nucleotide sequence: TGTGCCAGCAGCTTAACAGGGGAAGCTTTCTTT. It is translated as CASSLTGEAFF.

The rearrangement joins TRBV6-1 to TRBJ2-1; D may be TRBD2 (6 bases). The CDR3 has 16 amino acids. Germline CDR1 reads MNHNS; CDR2 reads SASEGT. V was cut by 1 base and J by 2 bases, with 12 bases left in between. The CDR3 reads CASSEVGGATYNEQFF. The DNA for the CDR3 is TGTGCCAGCAGTGAAGTCGGCGGGGCGACCTACAATGAGCAGTTCTTC.

The rearrangement uses TRBV2 and TRBJ1-6; 7 bases match TRBD1. The junction had 8 bases not matched to a gene; V was cut back by 7 bases and J by 5 bases. From germline, CDR1 is SNHLY and CDR2 FYNNEI. The CDR3 spans 15 residues. CDR3 coding DNA: TGTGCCAGCAACTGGCCGGGACAGAATAATTCACCCCTCCACTTT. Translating it yields CASNWPGQNNSPLHF.